This TCR beta chain was sequenced during a study of cytomegalovirus exposure and HLA in healthy donors. Between the trimmed V and J ends, which lost 0 bases and 6 bases, there was a span of 15 bases. This CDR3 comprises 16 residues. Germline CDR1 reads LNHDA; CDR2 reads SQIVND (reference sequence). Primers for the PCR totalled 60 Vbeta and 13 Jbeta. Profiled with immunoSEQ multiplex PCR; TCRdb holds only in-frame clones, not every one. The sample consists of 120,000 to 150,000 clones, approximately 57% of them appearing once. This chain connects TRBV19 to TRBJ1-5; D is possibly TRBD1 (6 bases). The sample comprised PBMCs. The sequence was collected from a male donor in good health and CMV-seronegative. In DNA form, the CDR3 reads TGTGCCAGTAGTATAGATCTGACAGGATGGGGTCAGCCCCAGCATTTT. It translates to CASSIDLTGWGQPQHF.